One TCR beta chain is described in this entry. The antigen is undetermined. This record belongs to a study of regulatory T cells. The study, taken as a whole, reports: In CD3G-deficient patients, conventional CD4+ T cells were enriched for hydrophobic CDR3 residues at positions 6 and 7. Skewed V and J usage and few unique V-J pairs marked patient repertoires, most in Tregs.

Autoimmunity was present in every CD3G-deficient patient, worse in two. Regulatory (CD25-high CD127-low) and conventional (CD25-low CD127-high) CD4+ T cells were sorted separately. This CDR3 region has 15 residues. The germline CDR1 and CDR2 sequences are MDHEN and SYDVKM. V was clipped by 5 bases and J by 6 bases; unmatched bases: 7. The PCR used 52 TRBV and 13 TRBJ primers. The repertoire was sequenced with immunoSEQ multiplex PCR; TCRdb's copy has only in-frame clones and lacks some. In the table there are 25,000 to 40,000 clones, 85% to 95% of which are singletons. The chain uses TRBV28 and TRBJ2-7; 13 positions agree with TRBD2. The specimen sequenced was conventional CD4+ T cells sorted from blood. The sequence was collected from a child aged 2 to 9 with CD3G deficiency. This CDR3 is CASSTRRTSGSEQYF. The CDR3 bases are TGTGCCAGCAGTACCCGACGGACTAGCGGGAGCGAGCAGTACTTC.